The clone carrying this TCR beta chain was found many times. The DNA ends 3 residues before the CDR3 does, and the rest of the CDR3 is filled in from the germline J gene. Produced via immunoSEQ multiplex PCR; TCRdb's table is partial and in-frame only. Found here are some 44,000 clones, no singletons; the ten largest cover roughly a tenth. This sample was taken from a study of T cell clonality in common variable immunodeficiency. Trimming took 6 bases from V and 5 from J; bases not matched to a gene: 8. The CDR3 is 15 residues long. Germline-derived CDR1 and CDR2 are SNHLY and FYNNEI. The chain couples TRBV2 to TRBJ2-5, with TRBD1 matching over 11 bases. The TCR comes from a person aged 18 to 70 in good health. Sample: peripheral blood mononuclear cells. CDR3 loop: CASRDRGRYVETQYF. The part of the CDR3 DNA that was read is TGTGCCAGCAGGGACAGGGGGCGATACGTTGAGACC.